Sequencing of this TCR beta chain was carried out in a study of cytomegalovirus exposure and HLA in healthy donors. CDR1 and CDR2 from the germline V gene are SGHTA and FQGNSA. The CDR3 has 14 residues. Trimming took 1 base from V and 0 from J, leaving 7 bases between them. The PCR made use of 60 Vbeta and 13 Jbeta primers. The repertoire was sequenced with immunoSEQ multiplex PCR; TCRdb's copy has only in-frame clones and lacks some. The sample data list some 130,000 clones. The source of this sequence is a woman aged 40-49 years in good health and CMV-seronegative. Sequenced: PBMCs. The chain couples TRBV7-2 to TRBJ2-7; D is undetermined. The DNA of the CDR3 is TGTGCCAGCAGCTTAGGACGGAGCTCCTACGAGCAGTACTTC. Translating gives CASSLGRSSYEQYF.